A single sample is the source of the 14 T cell receptor beta chains below, sequenced in a study of cytomegalovirus exposure and HLA in healthy donors. PCR involved 60 Vbeta and 13 Jbeta primers. TCRdb's copy holds only in-frame clones and misses some; the assay was immunoSEQ multiplex PCR. Here the sample spans 73,000 or so clones, roughly four fifths being singletons. Sequencing was carried out using PBMCs. The receptors were sampled from a man aged 45-60 years in good health and CMV-seronegative.

The genes are TRBV27 and TRBJ2-7; TRBD1 matches at 8 bases. Germline V gene data show CDR1 as MNHEY and CDR2 as SMNVEV (reference sequence). This CDR3 spans 15 amino acids. After removal of 7 bases from V and 5 bases from J, the junction contained 13 bases not matched to a gene. CDR3 sequence reads: CASTRWDRRRHEQYF. Here the CDR3 DNA reads TGTGCCAGCACCAGATGGGACAGGCGACGACACGAGCAGTACTTC.

V is TRBV4-1 and J is TRBJ2-3; D ambiguous. CDR1 MGHRA and CDR2 YSYEKL come from the germline V gene. V was cut by 2 bases and J by 3 bases, with 9 bases left in between. The CDR3 runs 14 residues. CDR3 coding DNA: TGCGCCAGCAGCCAACTCAGCAGGACAGATACGCAGTATTTT. Translated: CASSQLSRTDTQYF.

The chain is built from TRBV7-9 and TRBJ1-2, with TRBD1 matching 7 bases. With 5 bases clipped from V and 3 bases from J, the junction kept 9 bases outside the gene matches. The CDR3 length is 15 residues. The V gene's germline CDR1 is SEHNR and CDR2 FQNEAQ (reference sequence). The CDR3 DNA sequence: TGTGCCAGCAGCGTAACCGGACAGGATGACTATGGCTACACCTTC. Translating gives CASSVTGQDDYGYTF.

This clone showed up just once. This sequence joins TRBV5-6 and TRBJ1-6, with 8 positions matching TRBD1. V lost 2 bases to trimming and J lost 7 bases; unmatched junction nucleotides: 8. Germline V gene data show CDR1 as SGHDT and CDR2 as YYEEEE. This CDR3 has 16 residues. CDR3 sequence: CASSFSGQVTNSPLHF. The CDR3 DNA sequence: TGTGCCAGCAGCTTCTCGGGACAGGTAACCAATTCACCCCTCCACTTT.

This clone has just one count. The chain joins TRBV5-4 to TRBJ1-4; tentatively, D is TRBD1 (5 bases). V was trimmed by 0 bases and J by 4 bases, leaving 7 bases between them. CDR1 is SGHNT and CDR2 is YYREEE in the germline V gene (reference sequence). There are 14 residues in the CDR3. For the CDR3, the DNA is TGTGCCAGCAGCTTGGGACAGATTAATGAAAAACTGTTTTTT. This gives the protein CASSLGQINEKLFF.

V gene TRBV7-9 combines with J gene TRBJ2-1; TRBD1 matches at 7 bases. The CDR3 extends over 16 amino acids. Germline loops: CDR1 SEHNR, CDR2 FQNEAQ (reference sequence). Trimming at V came to 5 bases and at J to 0 bases, leaving 7 bases not matched to a gene. The CDR3 region is CASSPSDRSSYNEQFF. The CDR3 DNA sequence: TGTGCCAGCAGCCCTTCGGACAGGTCCTCCTACAATGAGCAGTTCTTC.

The J gene is TRBJ1-1, the V gene TRBV6-5; 8 nucleotides agree with TRBD1. The CDR3 sequence is 15 residues long. Germline lookup yields CDR1 MNHEY and CDR2 SVGAGI. V was clipped by 3 bases and J by 1 base; unmatched bases: 4. CDR3 protein: CASSYLGTGNTEAFF. In DNA form, the CDR3 reads TGTGCCAGCAGTTATTTGGGGACAGGGAACACTGAAGCTTTCTTT.

V gene TRBV10-3 combines with J gene TRBJ1-2; 9 bases align to TRBD1. Germline CDR1 reads ENHRY; CDR2 reads SYGVKD. The CDR3 loop spans 14 amino acids. The V segment lost 3 bases and the J segment 4 bases; nucleotides outside the gene matches: 3. CDR3 residues: CAISDKTGGYGYTF. The CDR3 nucleotides are TGTGCCATCAGTGACAAGACAGGGGGCTATGGCTACACCTTC.

This clone showed up just once. The chain combines TRBV7-2 with TRBJ1-2; D is ambiguous. V gave up 5 bases and J gave up 9 bases, with 16 bases separating them. The CDR3 extends over 13 amino acids. Germline CDR1 reads SGHTA; CDR2 reads FQGNSA. CDR3 in amino acids: CASSPRGTPSYTF. CDR3 nucleotides: TGTGCCAGCAGCCCTAGAGGCACACCGAGCTACACCTTC.

This clone was seen a single time. J is TRBJ1-5 and V is TRBV6-1; perhaps TRBD1 as D (6 bases). Looked up from germline, CDR1 is MNHNS and CDR2 is SASEGT. The V and J ends lost 7 bases and 2 bases respectively, with 12 bases between them. The CDR3 consists of 14 residues. This CDR3 is CASISSGGNQPQHF. CDR3 DNA: TGTGCCAGCATTAGTTCAGGGGGCAATCAGCCCCAGCATTTT.

The chain carries TRBV6-5 and TRBJ2-7; 7 bases line up with TRBD2. CDR1 and CDR2 from the germline V gene are MNHEY and SVGAGI. Trimming took 1 base from V and 2 from J; bases not matched to a gene: 2. The CDR3 spans 14 residues. CDR3 DNA: TGTGCCAGCAGTTACTTCGGGGGGACCTACGAGCAGTACTTC. This codes for CASSYFGGTYEQYF.

The chain couples TRBV5-1 to TRBJ1-6; tentative D call: TRBD1 (6 bases). The V gene lost 2 bases and the J gene lost 10 bases, with 16 bases spanning the gap. The CDR3 totals 15 residues. Germline CDR1 and CDR2: SGHRS and YFSETQ. CDR3 sequence reads: CASSFSGVLQSPLHF. The CDR3, as DNA: TGCGCCAGCAGCTTCTCAGGGGTTTTACAATCACCCCTCCACTTT.

The V and J genes are TRBV27 and TRBJ1-2, with 10 bases matching TRBD1. The CDR3 is 14 residues long. From germline, CDR1 is MNHEY and CDR2 SMNVEV (reference sequence). V lost 5 bases, J lost 6 bases, and 6 bases stayed unmatched. The CDR3, as DNA: TGTGCCAGCAGTAAAAAGACAGGGGGCGATGGCTACACCTTC. It translates to CASSKKTGGDGYTF.

The chain has TRBV7-2 and TRBJ2-1; 9 bases align to TRBD2. The trim removed 6 bases at V and 7 bases at J, leaving 10 bases unmatched. Germline V CDR1 and CDR2: SGHTA, FQGNSA. The CDR3 totals 15 residues. The CDR3 reads CASSLHSGSGNEQFF. The CDR3 nucleotides are TGTGCCAGCAGTTTACATAGCGGGAGCGGGAATGAGCAGTTCTTC.